A single sample gave rise to the 15 T cell receptor beta chains below, sequenced in a study of blood T cell repertoires in COVID-19. TCRdb's table, derived via immunoSEQ multiplex PCR, lists solely in-frame clones and lacks some. Found here are some 200,000 clones, 70% to 80% of them singletons; the top ten hold roughly 8.7%. Sequenced sample: peripheral blood. These TCRs come from a woman in her 50s with active or convalescent COVID-19.

The rearrangement joins TRBV4-2 to TRBJ2-2; the match to TRBD1 covers 7 bases. The CDR3 covers 16 residues. Unmatched junction bases numbered 3, after V lost 0 bases and J lost 2 bases. Germline V gene sequence: CDR1 LGHNA, CDR2 YNFKEQ. This chain's CDR3 is CASSQEGTVNTGELFF. For the CDR3, the DNA is TGTGCCAGCAGCCAAGAAGGGACAGTTAACACCGGGGAGCTGTTTTTT.

The gene calls are TRBV6-5 and TRBJ2-7, with 7 positions matching TRBD1. CDR3 length equals 14 residues. The junction had 7 bases not matched to a gene; V was cut back by 6 bases and J by 2 bases. Germline V gives CDR1 MNHEY, CDR2 SVGAGI. CDR3 sequence reads: CASRETGWAYEQYF. The DNA for the CDR3 is TGTGCCAGCAGAGAGACAGGGTGGGCCTACGAGCAGTACTTC.

This clone was recorded at least ten times. This rearrangement joins TRBV7-9 to TRBJ1-1; D not certain. The germline V gene has CDR1 SEHNR and CDR2 FQNEAQ (reference sequence). V lost 3 bases to trimming and J lost 6 bases, with 11 bases between them. This CDR3 has 13 amino acids. CDR3 residues: CASSLPEAAEAFF. The CDR3 nucleotides are TGTGCCAGCAGCTTGCCCGAGGCCGCTGAAGCTTTCTTT. Combining the CDR3 with reference TRBV7-9 and TRBJ1-1 gives the whole variable domain DTGVSQNPRHKITKRGQNVTFRCDPISEHNRLYWYRQTLGQGPEFLTYFQNEAQLEKSRLLSDRFSAERPKGSFSTLEIQRTEQGDSAMYLCASSLPEAAEAFFGQGTRLTVV.

The chain employs TRBV5-8 and TRBJ1-1; TRBD1 matches at 12 bases. Germline loops: CDR1 SGHTS, CDR2 YDEGEE. The CDR3 totals 16 residues. With V trimmed by 4 bases and J by 5 bases, 9 bases remained unmatched. In DNA form, the CDR3 reads TGTGCCAGCAGCACAGCCGGGACAGGGGGCCGGACTGAAGCTTTCTTT. Its protein is CASSTAGTGGRTEAFF.

This rearrangement joins TRBV6-5 to TRBJ1-3; D unclear. The CDR3 contains 15 residues. From germline, CDR1 is MNHEY and CDR2 SVGAGI. Trimming removed 2 bases at V and 4 bases at J, with 12 bases between. In nucleotides, the CDR3 is TGTGCCAGCAGTTACGGCCCCGTGCGGGGAAACACCATATATTTT. It encodes CASSYGPVRGNTIYF.

The V and J genes are TRBV7-8 and TRBJ2-5; 7 bases are shared with TRBD1. Trimming took 4 bases from V and 4 from J; bases not matched to a gene: 9. Looked up from germline, CDR1 is SGHVS and CDR2 is FQNEAQ. The CDR3 loop spans 15 amino acids. CDR3: CASSSQTGFGETQYF. In nucleotides, the CDR3 is TGTGCCAGCAGCTCCCAGACAGGGTTTGGAGAGACCCAGTACTTC.

The chain uses TRBV27 and TRBJ1-2, with 7 bases aligning to TRBD1. Germline V gene lookup returns CDR1 MNHEY and CDR2 SMNVEV (reference sequence). The CDR3 sequence is 15 residues long. V lost 6 bases, J lost 0 bases, and 7 bases stayed unmatched. CDR3 nucleotide sequence: TGTGCCAGCAGACAAGGGACAGCTTCTAACTATGGCTACACCTTC. Translation: CASRQGTASNYGYTF.

This chain joins TRBV19 and TRBJ1-1; tentatively, D is TRBD1 (5 bases). Trimming cost V 4 bases and J 4 bases, with 13 bases left between them. The germline CDR1 and CDR2 sequences are LNHDA and SQIVND (reference sequence). CDR3 length: 14 residues. The CDR3 coding sequence is TGTGCCAGTAGTACCTTGACAGTCGGCACTGAAGCTTTCTTT. Translated, it gives CASSTLTVGTEAFF.

This clone has just one count. The gene calls are TRBV6-5 and TRBJ1-1; a weak D match, TRBD1 (5 bases). This CDR3 is 13 amino acids long. Germline V gene sequence: CDR1 MNHEY, CDR2 SVGAGI. The ends were cut back, 7 bases at V and 4 bases at J, with 13 bases in the middle. CDR3 bases: TGTGCCAGCAAAACAGACAGCACCACTGAAGCTTTCTTT. As protein: CASKTDSTTEAFF.

The V call is TRBV18, the J call TRBJ2-4; maybe TRBD1 (6 bases). Between the trimmed V and J ends, which lost 6 bases and 7 bases, there was a span of 19 bases. The CDR3 length is 15 residues. The V gene's germline CDR1 is KGHSH and CDR2 LQKENI. The CDR3 nucleotides read TGTGCCAGCTCCCCAGCCGGGACATGGAGGAACATTCAGTACTTC. Its translation: CASSPAGTWRNIQYF. Full variable domain (outside the CDR3, taken from reference TRBV18 and TRBJ2-4): NAGVMQNPRHLVRRRGQEARLRCSPMKGHSHVYWYRQLPEEGLKFMVYLQKENIIDESGMPKERFSAEFPKEGPSILRIQQVVRGDSAAYFCASSPAGTWRNIQYFGAGTRLSVL.

The gene calls are TRBV6-1 and TRBJ1-1; D may be TRBD1 (5 bases). Trimming stripped 1 base from V and 8 bases from J, with 8 bases between. CDR3 size: 12 residues. CDR1 is MNHNS and CDR2 is SASEGT in the germline V gene. CDR3 in amino acids: CASSEVNREAFF. CDR3 nucleotide sequence: TGTGCCAGCAGTGAAGTCAACAGGGAAGCTTTCTTT.

A remark on this clone: One end of the junction fails to match germline, which may point to a read error. CDR3 protein: CASTLPQVETQYF. Written as DNA, the CDR3 is TGTGCCAGCACCTTACCCCAGGTGGAGACCCAGTACTTC. J is TRBJ2-5 and V is TRBV7-2; D gene uncertain. Germline V gene data show CDR1 as SGHTA and CDR2 as FQGNSA. This CDR3 spans 13 amino acids.

This rearrangement joins TRBV7-2 to TRBJ2-7; weak D call: TRBD2 (5 bases). The germline V gene encodes CDR1 SGHTA and CDR2 FQGNSA. The CDR3 runs to 12 residues. The V end lost 3 bases, the J end lost 5 bases, and 8 bases lay between the germline ends. CDR3 sequence reads: CASSLTNHEQYF. The CDR3 bases are TGTGCCAGCAGCTTGACTAACCACGAGCAGTACTTC.

This chain links TRBV7-2 with TRBJ2-2; TRBD1 aligns across 7 bases. The CDR3 spans 15 residues. CDR1 and CDR2 from the germline V gene are SGHTA and FQGNSA. Germline trimming cut 7 bases from V and 0 bases from J; bases unmatched to any gene: 5. The CDR3 nucleotides read TGTGCCAGCACCAGACAGGGATCGAACACCGGGGAGCTGTTTTTT. It is translated as CASTRQGSNTGELFF. Full variable domain (remainder filled in from reference TRBV7-2 and TRBJ2-2): GAGVSQSPSNKVTEKGKDVELRCDPISGHTALYWYRQSLGQGLEFLIYFQGNSAPDKSGLPSDRFSAERTGGSVSTLTIQRTQQEDSAVYLCASTRQGSNTGELFFGEGSRLTVL.

The V gene is TRBV9, the J gene TRBJ2-1, with D possibly TRBD1 on 5 matching bases. This CDR3 has 14 residues. Germline CDR1 and CDR2: SGDLS and YYNGEE. Trimming stripped 2 bases from V and 6 bases from J, with 12 bases between. CDR3 protein: CASSVIGEPNEQFF. In nucleotides, the CDR3 is TGTGCCAGCAGCGTCATAGGGGAACCCAATGAGCAGTTCTTC.